These 19 T cell receptor beta chains came from one sample sequenced in a study of T cells in Graves' hyperthyroidism and ophthalmopathy. The TCR beta CDR3 regions underwent amplification using RNA transcripts as the source. The HTBI primer set was used in a first-round RT-PCR of the TCR CDR3. TCRdb re-analysed the multiplex PCR reads in MiXCR, keeping a single row per CDR3 protein. The sample yields more than 550,000 distinct CDR3 sequences, roughly 45% seen once. Sequences were obtained from peripheral blood or thyroid tissue (not recorded which). These receptors were taken from an adult man with Graves' disease, either hyperthyroidism or ophthalmopathy (not recorded which).

In its sample, this clonotype was seen many times. CDR3 sequence (DNA): TGTGCCAGCAGCTCACGGGACGTTAATTCACCCCTCCACTTT. Amino acids: CASSSRDVNSPLHF. V usage is TRBV9 and J usage is TRBJ1-6, with D tentatively TRBD1 (5 bases). V was pared by 4 bases and J by 6 bases, with 11 bases between. The CDR3 runs to 14 residues. Germline values: CDR1 SGDLS, CDR2 YYNGEE.

This clonotype was detected a few times. The rearrangement uses TRBV7-8 and TRBJ1-6; D may be TRBD1 (6 bases). The CDR3 covers 15 residues. V dropped 6 bases and J dropped 7 bases, with 16 bases sitting between them. The germline V gene has CDR1 SGHVS and CDR2 FQNEAQ. The CDR3 sequence: CASSFATGRNSPLHF. The CDR3 nucleotides are TGTGCCAGCAGTTTCGCTACAGGGAGAAATTCACCCCTCCACTTT.

This clonotype appeared many times. The rearrangement joins TRBV7-8 to TRBJ1-2, with 8 bases fitting TRBD1. Germline CDR1 reads SGHVS; CDR2 reads FQNEAQ. The CDR3 has 15 residues. V was clipped by 5 bases and J by 2 bases; unmatched bases: 7. CDR3 nucleotide sequence: TGTGCCAGCAGCCTACAGACAGGGGTCAACTATGGCTACACCTTC. Protein sequence: CASSLQTGVNYGYTF. The whole variable domain, filled in from reference TRBV7-8 and TRBJ1-2, reads GAGVSQSPRYKVAKRGQDVALRCDPISGHVSLFWYQQALGQGPEFLTYFQNEAQLDKSGLPSDRFFAERPEGSVSTLKIQRTQQEDSAVYLCASSLQTGVNYGYTFGSGTRLTVV.

At least ten counts were recorded for this clonotype. The rearrangement links TRBV7-9 to TRBJ1-2, with 7 bases identical to TRBD1. This CDR3 region has 13 residues. Germline CDR1 is SEHNR and CDR2 is FQNEAQ (reference sequence). With V trimmed by 5 bases and J by 3 bases, 3 bases remained unmatched. Here the CDR3 DNA reads TGTGCCAGCAGCGACACAGGGGACTATGGCTACACCTTC. Amino acids: CASSDTGDYGYTF.

This chain joins TRBV12-3 or TRBV12-4 and TRBJ1-3; a possible D gene is TRBD1 (5 bases). The CDR3 sequence is 17 residues long. V lost 6 bases, J lost 4 bases, and 22 bases lay in between. As DNA, the CDR3 is TGTGCCAGCAGAGAGCGACGGGGGTTATCGCTCGGAAACACCATATATTTT. Amino acids: CASRERRGLSLGNTIYF.

The chain uses TRBV25-1 and TRBJ2-6, with D unresolved. Germline V gene lookup returns CDR1 MGHDK and CDR2 SYGVNS. The CDR3 runs 12 residues. V was shortened by 1 base and J by 13 bases, with 8 bases between the two germline ends. The CDR3 reads CASSESSRVLTF. The CDR3 nucleotides are TGTGCCAGCAGTGAATCGTCTCGGGTCCTGACTTTC.

The genes are TRBV20-1 and TRBJ2-6, with unresolved D. This CDR3 has 13 residues. V was clipped by 1 base and J by 0 bases, with 1 base between them. In germline, CDR1 is DFQATT, CDR2 SNEGSKA (reference sequence). The CDR3 bases are TGCAGTGCTAGAGCCTCTGGGGCCAACGTCCTGACTTTC. Its translation is CSARASGANVLTF.

This clonotype was picked up many times. The chain is built from TRBV14 and TRBJ1-2, with TRBD1 identical over 9 bases. In germline, CDR1 is SGHDN, CDR2 FVKESK. The CDR3 is made up of 17 amino acids. Trimming removed 1 base from V and 5 bases from J; junction bases left unmatched: 11. The CDR3 DNA is TGTGCCAGCAGCCAAGCTCTGGGAACAGGGGGCGGATATGGCTACACCTTC. The encoded protein is CASSQALGTGGGYGYTF.

This clonotype was detected a few times. This rearrangement joins TRBV6-5 to TRBJ2-5, with a weak D call TRBD2 (6 bases). V was shortened by 6 bases and J by 4 bases, with 15 bases between the two germline ends. The CDR3 loop spans 14 amino acids. Germline CDR1 and CDR2: MNHEY and SVGAGI. CDR3 sequence reads: CASSPASVGETQYF. CDR3 coding DNA: TGTGCCAGCAGCCCCGCTAGCGTAGGAGAGACCCAGTACTTC.

V usage is TRBV19 and J usage is TRBJ1-5; no firm D call. The germline V and J ends were trimmed by 5 bases and 0 bases, with 17 bases remaining between them. The germline V gene has CDR1 LNHDA and CDR2 SQIVND (reference sequence). The CDR3 length is 17 residues. CDR3 DNA: TGTGCCAGTAGTGATGTAATCTACAGCCATAGCAATCAGCCCCAGCATTTT. Its protein is CASSDVIYSHSNQPQHF.

The chain couples TRBV9 to TRBJ1-6, with D uncertain. This CDR3 has 16 residues. The germline V gene has CDR1 SGDLS and CDR2 YYNGEE. V lost 6 bases to trimming and J lost 0 bases, with 13 bases between them. CDR3 DNA: TGTGCCAGCACCCCCGTACAAAGCTCCTATAATTCACCCCTCCACTTT. Its translation: CASTPVQSSYNSPLHF.

This clonotype was picked up many times. The chain links TRBV19 to TRBJ1-1; D ambiguous. Looked up from germline, CDR1 is LNHDA and CDR2 is SQIVND (reference sequence). The CDR3 extends over 13 amino acids. Trimming cost V 2 bases and J 2 bases, with 6 bases left between them. The CDR3 sequence: CASSISDNTEAFF. Here the CDR3 DNA reads TGTGCCAGTAGTATATCCGATAACACTGAAGCTTTCTTT.

The chain has TRBV7-8 and TRBJ2-5; D may correspond to TRBD1 or TRBD2 (5 bases each). Near its end, the DNA agrees better with TRBJ2-7, so the J call may be wrong. The CDR3 is made up of 14 amino acids. Germline CDR1 is SGHVS and CDR2 is FQNEAQ. The CDR3: CASSLRGSIYEQYF. CDR3 DNA sequence: TGTGCCAGCAGCCTGAGGGGCAGTATATACGAGCAGTACTTC.

The chain combines TRBV29-1 with TRBJ1-1, with D possibly matching TRBD1 (5 bases). The germline V gene encodes CDR1 SQVTM and CDR2 ANQGSEA. V was trimmed by 2 bases and J by 5 bases, leaving 9 bases between them. The length of the CDR3 is 12 residues. As DNA, the CDR3 is TGCAGCGTTGAACGGGGGGTTACTGAAGCTTTCTTT. It translates to CSVERGVTEAFF.

This sequence joins TRBV20-1 and TRBJ2-1; possible D gene TRBD1, 5 bases. Deletions cut 3 bases from V and 2 bases from J, with 8 bases between. The CDR3 has 13 amino acids. Germline-derived CDR1 and CDR2 are DFQATT and SNEGSKA (reference sequence). The CDR3 reads CSARARAYNEQFF. DNA of the CDR3: TGCAGTGCTAGGGCCAGGGCCTACAATGAGCAGTTCTTC.

The rearrangement links TRBV5-1 to TRBJ2-5, with TRBD1 matching 9 bases. Germline trimming cut 4 bases from V and 5 bases from J; bases unmatched to any gene: 12. Germline values: CDR1 SGHRS, CDR2 YFSETQ. The length of the CDR3 is 16 residues. The CDR3 here is CASSPQPGQGRETQYF. CDR3 DNA sequence: TGCGCCAGCAGCCCTCAACCGGGACAGGGAAGGGAGACCCAGTACTTC.

A few counts support this clonotype. V gene TRBV11-3 combines with J gene TRBJ2-7, with D possibly called TRBD1 or TRBD2 (5 bases each). The ends were cut back, 4 bases at V and 6 bases at J, with 25 bases in the middle. Germline loops: CDR1 SGHNT, CDR2 YENEEA. This CDR3 spans 17 amino acids. CDR3 loop: CASSSRPGTTISTEQYF. The CDR3 DNA sequence: TGTGCCAGCAGCTCCAGACCCGGGACGACCATCTCTACCGAGCAGTACTTC.

The table lists this clonotype with many counts. The rearrangement joins TRBV2 to TRBJ1-4, with TRBD1 matching over 10 bases. The germline gives CDR1 SNHLY, CDR2 FYNNEI. The CDR3 consists of 12 residues. V shed 8 bases and J 7 bases; nucleotides not matched to a gene: 1. The CDR3 is CASDRGREKLFF. For the CDR3, the DNA is TGTGCCAGCGACAGGGGGCGTGAAAAACTGTTTTTT.

This clonotype was picked up many times. V is TRBV2 and J is TRBJ1-1, with 9 nucleotides matching TRBD1. The CDR3 has 16 residues. Germline V gives CDR1 SNHLY, CDR2 FYNNEI. V lost 6 bases and J lost 2; bases outside the gene matches: 10. The CDR3 DNA reads TGTGCCAGCAGGAAGGATCCGGGACAGGGCAACACTGAAGCTTTCTTT. Protein product: CASRKDPGQGNTEAFF.